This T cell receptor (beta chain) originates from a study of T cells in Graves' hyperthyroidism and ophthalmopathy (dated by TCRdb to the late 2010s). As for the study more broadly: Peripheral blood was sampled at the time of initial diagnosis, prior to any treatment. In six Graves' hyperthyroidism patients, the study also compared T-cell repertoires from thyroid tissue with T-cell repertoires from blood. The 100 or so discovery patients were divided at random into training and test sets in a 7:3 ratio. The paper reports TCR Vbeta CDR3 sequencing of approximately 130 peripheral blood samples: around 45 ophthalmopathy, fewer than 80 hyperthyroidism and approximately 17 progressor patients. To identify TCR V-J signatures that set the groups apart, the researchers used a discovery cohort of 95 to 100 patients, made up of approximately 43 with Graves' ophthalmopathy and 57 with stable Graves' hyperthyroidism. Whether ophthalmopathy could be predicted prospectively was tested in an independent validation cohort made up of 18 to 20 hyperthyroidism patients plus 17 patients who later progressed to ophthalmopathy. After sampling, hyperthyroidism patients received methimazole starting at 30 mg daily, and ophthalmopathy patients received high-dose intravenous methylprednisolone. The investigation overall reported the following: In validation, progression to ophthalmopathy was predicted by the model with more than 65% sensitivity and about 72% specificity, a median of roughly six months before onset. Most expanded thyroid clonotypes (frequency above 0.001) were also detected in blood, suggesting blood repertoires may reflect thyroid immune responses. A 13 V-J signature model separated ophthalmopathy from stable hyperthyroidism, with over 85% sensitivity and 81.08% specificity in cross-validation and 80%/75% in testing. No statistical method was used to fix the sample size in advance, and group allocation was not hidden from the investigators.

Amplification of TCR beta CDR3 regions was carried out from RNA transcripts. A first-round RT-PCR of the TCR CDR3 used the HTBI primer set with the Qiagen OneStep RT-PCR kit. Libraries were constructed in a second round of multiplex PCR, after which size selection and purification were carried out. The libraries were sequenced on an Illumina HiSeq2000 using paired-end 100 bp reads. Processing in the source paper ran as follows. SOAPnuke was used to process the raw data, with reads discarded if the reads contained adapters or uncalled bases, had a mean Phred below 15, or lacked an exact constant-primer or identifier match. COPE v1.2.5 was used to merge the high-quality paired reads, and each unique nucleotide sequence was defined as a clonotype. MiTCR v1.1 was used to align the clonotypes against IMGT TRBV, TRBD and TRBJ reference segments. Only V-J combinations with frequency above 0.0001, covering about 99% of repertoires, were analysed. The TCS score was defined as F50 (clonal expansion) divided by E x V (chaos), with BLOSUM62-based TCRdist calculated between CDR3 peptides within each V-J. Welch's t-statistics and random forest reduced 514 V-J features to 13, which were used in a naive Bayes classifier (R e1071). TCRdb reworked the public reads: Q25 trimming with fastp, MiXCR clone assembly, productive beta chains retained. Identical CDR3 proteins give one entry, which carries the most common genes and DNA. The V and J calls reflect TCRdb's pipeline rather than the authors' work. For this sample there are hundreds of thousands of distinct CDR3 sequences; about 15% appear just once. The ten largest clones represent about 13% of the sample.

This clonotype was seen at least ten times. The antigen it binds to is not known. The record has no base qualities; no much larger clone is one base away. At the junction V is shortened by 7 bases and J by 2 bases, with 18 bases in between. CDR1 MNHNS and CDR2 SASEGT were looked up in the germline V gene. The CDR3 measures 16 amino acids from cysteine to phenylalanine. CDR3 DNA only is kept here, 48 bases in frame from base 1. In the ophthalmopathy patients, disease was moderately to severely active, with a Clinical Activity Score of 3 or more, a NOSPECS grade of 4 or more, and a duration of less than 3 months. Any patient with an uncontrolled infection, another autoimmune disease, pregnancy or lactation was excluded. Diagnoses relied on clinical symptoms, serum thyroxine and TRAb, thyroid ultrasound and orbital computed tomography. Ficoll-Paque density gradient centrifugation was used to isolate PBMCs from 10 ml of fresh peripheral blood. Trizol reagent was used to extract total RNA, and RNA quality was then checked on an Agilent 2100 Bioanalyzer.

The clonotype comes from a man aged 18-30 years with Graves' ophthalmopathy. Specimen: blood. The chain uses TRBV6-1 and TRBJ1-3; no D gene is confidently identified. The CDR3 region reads CASTYSVLYPGNTIYF. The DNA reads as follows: TGTGCCAGCACCTATTCGGTCCTTTACCCTGGAAACACCATATATTTT.